Listed below are T cell receptor beta chains from one sample, sequenced in a study of T cell repertoires in cytomegalovirus infection. Each CDR3 protein gets one entry after TCRdb re-called the reads with MiXCR. The data contain 150,000 to 200,000 distinct CDR3 sequences, about 15% of them singletons. The material sequenced was PBMCs. The receptors were sampled from a human donor in good health (CMV status not recorded). Some clones in this sample may be carry-over from other donors' samples. Both conserved end residues are part of each CDR3.

j_call v_call cdr3_aa
TRBJ2-3 TRBV7-2 CASSPGGGVLDTQYF
TRBJ2-7 TRBV7-8 CASSLDRPYEQYF
TRBJ1-1 TRBV20-1 CSANRPQAFF
TRBJ1-1 TRBV29-1 CSVVDGPVGTEAFF
TRBJ1-4 TRBV6-2/TRBV6-3 CASKRTGEEKLFF
TRBJ2-7 TRBV2 CASTRDRAVYEQYF
TRBJ2-7 TRBV7-9 CASSNPGQGAGEQYF
TRBJ2-3 TRBV5-1 CASSLAVLTQMDTQYF
TRBJ1-1 TRBV6-1 CASSFPGKNTEAFF
TRBJ2-7 TRBV2 CASSPGISYEQYF
TRBJ1-2 TRBV10-3 CAISPRGVTVRYGYTF
TRBJ1-4 TRBV5-1 CASSYAGPSNEKLFF
TRBJ2-1 TRBV19 CASSMMGLAVYNEQFF
TRBJ2-1 TRBV20-1 CSVTDRGFGIRTREQFF
TRBJ2-5 TRBV9 CASSDGTQETQYF
TRBJ2-1 TRBV5-1 CASSLEWPSSYNEQFF
TRBJ1-1 TRBV12-3/TRBV12-4 CASSSYTEAFF
TRBJ2-3 TRBV7-9 CASSTGGTGTSGTDTQYF
TRBJ1-2 TRBV11-3 CASSLRDKTNYGYTF
TRBJ2-5 TRBV7-2 CASSPWGQETQYF
TRBJ1-3 TRBV10-2 CASSEFLQRRNTIYF
TRBJ2-6 TRBV4-2 CASSPTGANVLTF
TRBJ1-1 TRBV23-1 CASSQFQGGTEAFF
TRBJ2-2 TRBV10-3 CAIRWGLNTGELFF
TRBJ2-1 TRBV29-1 CSAQGTSGRTEQFF
TRBJ2-3 TRBV7-8 CASSLAYWVTSTDTQYF
TRBJ1-6 TRBV7-2 CASSPPRVTSPLHF
TRBJ2-1 TRBV6-2/TRBV6-3 CASSSVEAGEINEQFF
TRBJ2-1 TRBV3-1 CATSAASSYNEQFF
TRBJ1-3 TRBV7-9 CASSEYRVSGNTIYF
TRBJ2-1 TRBV7-8 CASSLGAGGSYNEQFF